This TCR beta chain was recovered during a study of T cells in Graves' hyperthyroidism and ophthalmopathy. Study-level findings and limits: A median around 6.4 months before onset, the model predicted ophthalmopathy.

RNA transcripts gave rise to amplified TCR beta CDR3 regions. First-round RT-PCR targeting the TCR CDR3 was performed with the HTBI primer set. TCRdb independently ran MiXCR on the multiplex PCR reads; one entry per CDR3 protein. The sample shows hundreds of thousands of distinct CDR3 sequences, 14% of them seen only once. A word on this clonotype: Its antigen is as yet unknown.

Each 10 ml fresh peripheral blood draw supplied the PBMCs. With 8 bases removed from V and 5 bases from J, the gap between germline ends came to 18 bases. The CDR3 covers 15 residues. Germline V gene sequence: CDR1 KGHDR, CDR2 SFDVKD. The sequenced sample consisted of blood. The chain has TRBV24-1 and TRBJ2-1, with a weak D call TRBD1 (5 bases). The receptor's source is a young woman with Graves' hyperthyroidism. CDR3 residues: CATMGHSPFDNEQFF. CDR3 DNA: TGTGCCACCATGGGGCATTCTCCGTTCGACAATGAGCAGTTCTTC.